A selection of T cell receptor beta chains follows, all from one sample in a study of glioma-infiltrating T cells after dendritic cell vaccination. Libraries were prepared by immunoSEQ multiplex PCR; TCRdb keeps only in-frame clonotypes and omits some of them. This table has about 50,000 clones, approximately 89% appearing once. This sample comprised blood, obtained after dendritic cell vaccination. The receptor source for this set is a human donor with glioblastoma. Each CDR3 is given with its conserved first and last residue. Each record gives: clone size, D gene, J gene, V gene, CDR3 DNA, CDR3 protein. D genes are given only for firm matches. Clone size is not always given. Where it is, it says once, few, many or a class for expanded clones.

size: NA
D: NA
J: TRBJ2-1
V: TRBV27
DNA: TGTGCCAGCTTCACGGGGGGCCACTACAATGAGCAGTTCTTC
CDR3: CASFTGGHYNEQFF

size: once
D: NA
J: TRBJ2-3
V: TRBV7-2
DNA: TGTGCCAGCAGCAACAGGGCTCCCTACACAGATACGCAGTATTTT
CDR3: CASSNRAPYTDTQYF

size: NA
D: TRBD2
J: TRBJ2-7
V: TRBV6-5
DNA: TGTGCCAGCAGTCGGCTAGCGGGCCGCTCCTACGAGCAGTACTTC
CDR3: CASSRLAGRSYEQYF

size: NA
D: NA
J: TRBJ1-2
V: TRBV7-9
DNA: TGTGCCAGCAGCCCGGGTGTATACGGCTACACCTTC
CDR3: CASSPGVYGYTF

size: once
D: TRBD1
J: TRBJ1-5
V: TRBV10-3
DNA: TGTGCCATCAGTGAGTCGGGACAGGCTCAGCCCCAGCATTTT
CDR3: CAISESGQAQPQHF

size: NA
D: NA
J: TRBJ1-1
V: TRBV7-2
DNA: TGTGCCAGCAGCTCCCGGACTTTTTCGGGTGAAGCTTTCTTT
CDR3: CASSSRTFSGEAFF

size: NA
D: TRBD1
J: TRBJ2-1
V: TRBV10-3
DNA: TGTGCCATCAGGGCTACTGGGACAGGGATGTTCGATGAGCAGTTCTTC
CDR3: CAIRATGTGMFDEQFF

size: NA
D: NA
J: TRBJ2-3
V: TRBV9
DNA: TGTGCCAGCAGCGTAGTGGGGGGGCAGGGCGCAGATACGCAGTATTTT
CDR3: CASSVVGGQGADTQYF

size: NA
D: TRBD2
J: TRBJ2-2
V: TRBV4-1
DNA: TGCGCCAGCAGCCAAGGACTAGCGGGAGTTGGGGAGCTGTTTTTT
CDR3: CASSQGLAGVGELFF

size: few
D: NA
J: TRBJ2-7
V: TRBV4-1
DNA: TGCGCCAGCAGCCAAGATCAGTTGTACAGGGTGACCTACGAGCAGTACTTC
CDR3: CASSQDQLYRVTYEQYF

size: NA
D: TRBD2
J: TRBJ2-3
V: TRBV28
DNA: TGTGCCAGCAGTTTTAGGACTAGCGGGGGCCGGGATACGCAGTATTTT
CDR3: CASSFRTSGGRDTQYF

size: NA
D: TRBD2
J: TRBJ2-7
V: TRBV18
DNA: TGTGCCAGCTCATTGAGTAGCGGGAGGTCTTCCGAGCAGTACTTC
CDR3: CASSLSSGRSSEQYF

size: NA
D: TRBD2
J: TRBJ2-1
V: TRBV15
DNA: TGTGCCACCAGGGATCACAGCGGGAGGGCCAATGAGCAGTTCTTC
CDR3: CATRDHSGRANEQFF

size: once
D: TRBD1
J: TRBJ1-5
V: TRBV30
DNA: TGTGCCTGGAGTGCGGGGCTGTCCTTTGCCAGGGGGTACGGCAATCAGCCCCAGCATTTT
CDR3: CAWSAGLSFARGYGNQPQHF

size: NA
D: NA
J: TRBJ2-7
V: TRBV27
DNA: TGTGCCAGCAGTTTAGCGGGGTTGGGGGAGCAGTACTTC
CDR3: CASSLAGLGEQYF

size: once
D: TRBD1
J: TRBJ2-7
V: TRBV30
DNA: TGTGCCTGGAGTGAACAGGGGCCCTACGAGCAGTACTTC
CDR3: CAWSEQGPYEQYF

size: NA
D: NA
J: TRBJ2-1
V: TRBV9
DNA: TGTGCCAGCAGCGTAAACGGTCGGTCCTACAATGAGCAGTTCTTC
CDR3: CASSVNGRSYNEQFF

size: NA
D: TRBD1
J: TRBJ2-7
V: TRBV7-8
DNA: TGTGCCAGCAGCTTAGGGGACAGACGATACGAGCAGTACTTC
CDR3: CASSLGDRRYEQYF

size: NA
D: TRBD1
J: TRBJ1-1
V: TRBV5-1
DNA: TGCGCCAGCAGCCAACAACAGGGGGCCCGTACTGAAGCTTTCTTT
CDR3: CASSQQQGARTEAFF

size: NA
D: TRBD2
J: TRBJ2-1
V: TRBV7-2
DNA: TGTGCCAGCAGCTTAGCTCCTAGCGGGATCAATGAGCAGTTCTTC
CDR3: CASSLAPSGINEQFF

size: NA
D: NA
J: TRBJ1-2
V: TRBV7-2
DNA: TGTGCCAGCAGGAACATACAGGGATTTGGCTACACCTTC
CDR3: CASRNIQGFGYTF

size: NA
D: NA
J: TRBJ2-1
V: TRBV9
DNA: TGTGCCAGCAGCGTAGATGGGTCGGCTACTAACAATGAGCAGTTCTTC
CDR3: CASSVDGSATNNEQFF

size: NA
D: TRBD1
J: TRBJ2-7
V: TRBV7-9
DNA: TGTGCCAGCAACCAGAAAGGGGGCCACGAGCAGTACTTC
CDR3: CASNQKGGHEQYF

size: once
D: TRBD2
J: TRBJ2-2
V: TRBV29-1
DNA: TGCAGCGTTGTGTCTAGCGGGGGGTTACTGTTTTTT
CDR3: CSVVSSGGLLFF

size: NA
D: TRBD2
J: TRBJ2-5
V: TRBV27
DNA: TGTGCCAGCAGTAAGGGACTAGCGGGAGGCGGTCGGATGATGGAGACCCAGTACTTC
CDR3: CASSKGLAGGGRMMETQYF

size: once
D: NA
J: TRBJ1-2
V: TRBV7-9
DNA: TGTGCCAGCAGCTTGGGGCAGGGGAACTATGGCTACACCTTC
CDR3: CASSLGQGNYGYTF

size: NA
D: TRBD2
J: TRBJ2-1
V: TRBV19
DNA: TGTGCCAGTAGTCCGGGGGGCTCCTACAATGAGCAGTTCTTC
CDR3: CASSPGGSYNEQFF

size: once
D: NA
J: TRBJ2-7
V: TRBV29-1
DNA: TGCAGCGTGGGGAGTTTTGGCTACGAGCAGTACTTC
CDR3: CSVGSFGYEQYF

size: once
D: NA
J: TRBJ2-5
V: TRBV29-1
DNA: TGCAGCGTTGGGCTCAGGGCCGGGGAGACCCAGTACTTC
CDR3: CSVGLRAGETQYF

size: NA
D: TRBD1
J: TRBJ1-1
V: TRBV9
DNA: TGTGCCAGCAGCGTAGCGGACAGGGGAAAGCGGGACACTGAAGCTTTCTTT
CDR3: CASSVADRGKRDTEAFF

size: NA
D: TRBD1
J: TRBJ2-5
V: TRBV4-2
DNA: TGTGCCAGCAGCAGGGGGCTGGGGGAGACCCAGTACTTC
CDR3: CASSRGLGETQYF

size: NA
D: NA
J: TRBJ1-2
V: TRBV18
DNA: TGTGCCAGCTCCTTCTCAGGCGAGGGAGGCTACACCTTC
CDR3: CASSFSGEGGYTF

size: NA
D: TRBD2
J: TRBJ2-7
V: TRBV7-2
DNA: TGTGCCAGCAGCCAGGGGCCGGGGGGGAGCGACGAGCAGTACTTC
CDR3: CASSQGPGGSDEQYF

size: NA
D: NA
J: TRBJ1-1
V: TRBV21-1
DNA: TGTGCCAGCAGCAAGGGCCCTATTAGACAGGTATTAGGAGCTTTCTTT
CDR3: CASSKGPIRQVLGAFF

size: NA
D: NA
J: TRBJ2-3
V: TRBV5-1
DNA: TGCGCCAGCAGCTTGGACACAGGCGCAGATACGCAGTATTTT
CDR3: CASSLDTGADTQYF

size: NA
D: TRBD1
J: TRBJ1-1
V: TRBV28
DNA: TGTGCCAGCAGCAAAGCACAGGGGGCGAGTACTGAAGCTTTCTTT
CDR3: CASSKAQGASTEAFF

size: NA
D: TRBD1
J: TRBJ1-2
V: TRBV6-6
DNA: TGTGCCAGCAACAACTTCGGGACAGTCCCTGATGGCTACACCTTC
CDR3: CASNNFGTVPDGYTF

size: once
D: NA
J: TRBJ2-3
V: TRBV29-1
DNA: TGCAGCGTTGAAGCCGGACATACAGATACGCAGTATTTT
CDR3: CSVEAGHTDTQYF

size: NA
D: TRBD2
J: TRBJ2-5
V: TRBV7-6
DNA: TGTGCCAGCACCCTAGTGGAGCTAGCGGGGCAAGAGACCCAGTACTTC
CDR3: CASTLVELAGQETQYF

size: NA
D: TRBD2
J: TRBJ2-7
V: TRBV6-6
DNA: TGTGCCAGCAGTTACTCGATGTTAGCGGGAGCCTACGAGCAGTACTTC
CDR3: CASSYSMLAGAYEQYF

size: NA
D: TRBD2
J: TRBJ2-3
V: TRBV6-5
DNA: TGTGCCAGCAGTTCCAATAGCGGGGGGGGGCGGGATACGCAGTATTTT
CDR3: CASSSNSGGGRDTQYF

size: NA
D: NA
J: TRBJ1-4
V: TRBV27
DNA: TGTGCCAGCAGACCGGAACACGGGGATGAAAAACTGTTTTTT
CDR3: CASRPEHGDEKLFF